This T cell receptor beta chain is from a study of technical replicates of blood from a handful of donors. Some clones are missing from TCRdb's copy, which holds only in-frame ones; the method was immunoSEQ multiplex PCR. The sample includes tens of thousands of clones, around 93% of them seen just once. CDR3 size: 14 residues. V lost 0 bases and J lost 10; bases outside the gene matches: 5. CDR1 and CDR2 (germline): MNHEY, SVGAGI. This clone appeared a few times. The sample consisted of PBMCs. J is TRBJ1-1 and V is TRBV6-5, with 10 bases lining up with TRBD1. This receptor was obtained from a human donor in good health. Some clones in this sample may be carry-over from other donors' samples. The CDR3 DNA reads as TGTGCCAGCAGTTACTCACCGGGACAGGGGTCAGCTTTCTTT. Protein sequence: CASSYSPGQGSAFF.